This is a list of T cell receptor beta chains from one sample in a study of cytomegalovirus exposure and HLA in healthy donors. TCRdb keeps only in-frame clones here, not all; method: immunoSEQ multiplex PCR. Here the sample spans about 170,000 clones, 70% to 90% being singletons. Sequences were obtained from PBMCs. All receptors derive from a man between 25 and 39 years old in good health and CMV-seropositive. Both conserved end residues are trimmed from each CDR3. Part of the rows lack a size; the others show once, few, many or a class for expanded clones.

ASSQMGLALTDTQY	TRBV4-1	TRBJ2-3	.
ATSRGDRGYKDGYT	TRBV15	TRBJ1-2	.
ASSQAGTSGSNEQF	TRBV4-2	TRBJ2-1	once
ASSSDWDTQY	TRBV7-9	TRBJ2-3	.
SADEGTDTQY	TRBV29-1	TRBJ2-3	.
ASSRTSGGSYEQY	TRBV6-5	TRBJ2-7	.
ASSGRGPSGANVLT	TRBV2	TRBJ2-6	.
ASSYDASGRGIQY	TRBV6-5	TRBJ2-4	.
ASSQDRSGDGNTIY	TRBV4-2	TRBJ1-3	.
ASSPGGANYGYT	TRBV13	TRBJ1-2	.
ASSIFGQVVNYGYT	TRBV19	TRBJ1-2	.
ASSSTGNNSPLH	TRBV7-9	TRBJ1-6	.
ASSLTANQPQH	TRBV5-5	TRBJ1-5	few
ASSEGTGDTGELF	TRBV6-1	TRBJ2-2	few
ASSLAMRATYNEQF	TRBV5-1	TRBJ2-1	.
VSSQGQGTTGELF	TRBV4-3	TRBJ2-2	.
ASYLGAGQGRGYT	TRBV19	TRBJ1-2	once
ASSLEVAIPGGQAEAF	TRBV7-2	TRBJ1-1	.
ASSSKGARGTDTQY	TRBV9	TRBJ2-3	.
ASSLTTGTGELF	TRBV7-6	TRBJ2-2	.
ASSPPSLNEQF	TRBV18	TRBJ2-1	.
ASSLRGREETQY	TRBV7-2	TRBJ2-5	.
ASSQMDSPYEQY	TRBV4-1	TRBJ2-7	.
ASSGFGETQY	TRBV2	TRBJ2-5	.
ASSLEIRGMNTEAF	TRBV7-8	TRBJ1-1	.
ASSLWGENTEAF	TRBV7-2	TRBJ1-1	.
ASSTRTGTGELF	TRBV19	TRBJ2-2	.
ASSLNGGWTQPQH	TRBV5-6	TRBJ1-5	.
ASSLGFGTSGTEQF	TRBV5-1	TRBJ2-1	.
ASSPKTSGYEQY	TRBV27	.	.
ASSYRDRVNNEQF	TRBV5-4	TRBJ2-1	.
ASSEGQSYGYT	TRBV14	TRBJ1-2	.
ASSYGTEPEKLF	TRBV6-6	TRBJ1-4	.
ASSLAGVDTEAF	TRBV7-2	TRBJ1-1	.
ASSEKDSPHEQF	TRBV27	TRBJ2-1	.
ASSLLSTDTQY	TRBV7-7	TRBJ2-3	.